These 22 T cell receptor beta chains share one sample of origin, sequenced in a study of blood T cell repertoires in COVID-19. Sequencing used immunoSEQ multiplex PCR; TCRdb keeps in-frame clones, though not all of them. The sample lists hundreds of thousands of clones, approximately 91% seen once, with 0.75% to 1% in the top ten. Sequencing was performed on PBMCs or T cells enriched from blood (not recorded which). These receptors were obtained from a woman aged 25 to 45 who had recovered from COVID-19.

This chain joins TRBV28 and TRBJ2-7, with D possibly matching TRBD1 (5 bases). Germline lookup yields CDR1 MDHEN and CDR2 SYDVKM. The CDR3 loop spans 13 amino acids. Trimming removed 4 bases from V and 6 bases from J, with 13 bases in between. CDR3 sequence: CASSSNLGPEQYF. The CDR3 coding sequence is TGTGCCAGCAGTTCAAACCTGGGGCCCGAGCAGTACTTC.

The chain employs TRBV20-1 and TRBJ2-7; 7 bases agree with TRBD1. Germline V gene lookup returns CDR1 DFQATT and CDR2 SNEGSKA (reference sequence). The CDR3 covers 16 residues. V shed 3 bases and J 4 bases; nucleotides not matched to a gene: 15. The CDR3 loop is CSASKIPGQTTYEQYF. In DNA, the CDR3 is TGCAGTGCTAGTAAGATTCCGGGACAGACTACATACGAGCAGTACTTC.

CDR3: CASSSGLAGGSQETQYF. CDR3 nucleotide sequence: TGCGCCAGCAGCTCGGGACTAGCGGGAGGATCCCAAGAGACCCAGTACTTC. The gene calls are TRBV5-1 and TRBJ2-5, with 15 bases that match TRBD2. With 3 bases clipped from V and 1 base from J, the junction kept 4 bases outside the gene matches. This CDR3 has 17 residues. Germline V gives CDR1 SGHRS, CDR2 YFSETQ.

CDR3 in DNA: TGTGCCAGCAGCTTAAGGGCGGGGGCAGATACGCAGTATTTT. Amino acid sequence: CASSLRAGADTQYF. The chain links TRBV7-2 to TRBJ2-3; TRBD2 aligns across 7 bases. The CDR3 sequence is 14 residues long. Germline V gene lookup returns CDR1 SGHTA and CDR2 FQGNSA. J lost 4 bases, V lost 2 bases, and 3 bases had no gene match.

This chain joins TRBV19 and TRBJ1-1; a weak D match, TRBD1 (6 bases). Germline V gives CDR1 LNHDA, CDR2 SQIVND (reference sequence). The CDR3 spans 17 residues. Trimming left V 0 bases short and J 6 bases short, with 20 bases between. The CDR3 nucleotides read TGTGCCAGTAGTATAGATGGTCAACAGGGAAGTTACGCTGAAGCTTTCTTT. Its translation is CASSIDGQQGSYAEAFF.

The chain links TRBV5-4 to TRBJ1-1, with D perhaps TRBD1 (5 bases). The CDR3 has 15 residues. Germline CDR1 SGHNT, CDR2 YYREEE (reference sequence). Trimming shortened V by 4 bases and J by 1 base, and 14 bases separated the two germline ends. The CDR3 DNA sequence: TGTGCCAGCAGCCCAACAAGGAGGGGGAACACTGAAGCTTTCTTT. This sequence encodes CASSPTRRGNTEAFF. Full variable domain (rest looked up from reference TRBV5-4 and TRBJ1-1): ETGVTQSPTHLIKTRGQQVTLRCSSQSGHNTVSWYQQALGQGPQFIFQYYREEENGRGNFPPRFSGLQFPNYSSELNVNALELDDSALYLCASSPTRRGNTEAFFGQGTRLTVV.

The J gene is TRBJ2-2, the V gene TRBV7-8, with unresolved D. Germline CDR1 reads SGHVS; CDR2 reads FQNEAQ. V lost 5 bases and J 6 bases, leaving 16 bases between the germline ends. The CDR3 contains 15 residues. The chain's CDR3 is CASSPRRVVAGELFF. The CDR3, as DNA: TGTGCCAGCAGCCCCCGACGGGTAGTAGCCGGGGAGCTGTTTTTT.

The chain carries TRBV27 and TRBJ1-1; 8 bases match TRBD1. CDR3 length equals 15 residues. V was pared by 6 bases and J by 0 bases, with 6 bases of the junction left unmatched. Looked up from germline, CDR1 is MNHEY and CDR2 is SMNVEV (reference sequence). CDR3 nucleotide sequence: TGTGCCAGCAGCCCAGGGGGCGAGGTGAACACTGAAGCTTTCTTT. Translation gives CASSPGGEVNTEAFF.

The chain is built from TRBV11-3 and TRBJ2-7, with a possible D match to TRBD1 (6 bases). Trimming took off 5 bases at V and 3 bases at J, with 8 bases between the two ends. This CDR3 is built from 12 residues. The germline V gene encodes CDR1 SGHNT and CDR2 YENEEA. Written as DNA, the CDR3 is TGTGCCAGCAGCCTGACAGGCTACGAGCAGTACTTC. Translation gives CASSLTGYEQYF. Combining the CDR3 with reference TRBV11-3 and TRBJ2-7 gives the whole variable domain EAGVVQSPRYKIIEKKQPVAFWCNPISGHNTLYWYLQNLGQGPELLIRYENEEAVDDSQLPKDRFSAERLKGVDSTLKIQPAELGDSAVYLCASSLTGYEQYFGPGTRLTVT.

This chain uses TRBV11-2 with TRBJ2-1; TRBD2 matches at 8 bases. CDR1 and CDR2 (germline): SGHAT, FQNNGV. V shed 5 bases, J shed 2 bases, and the junction held 8 bases outside the gene matches. CDR3 length: 16 amino acids. CDR3: CASSPGGTRTYNEQFF. In DNA form, the CDR3 reads TGTGCCAGCAGCCCAGGTGGGACTAGAACCTACAATGAGCAGTTCTTC.

The chain carries TRBV6-1 and TRBJ1-1; D is unresolved. V dropped 1 base and J dropped 1 base, with 10 bases sitting between them. Germline V gene data show CDR1 as MNHNS and CDR2 as SASEGT. The CDR3 contains 15 residues. DNA for the CDR3: TGTGCCAGCAGTGAAGTCGCGTTGAGGAACACTGAAGCTTTCTTT. Its protein product is CASSEVALRNTEAFF.

The genes are TRBV23-1 and TRBJ1-1, with 11 bases lining up with TRBD1. TRBV23-1 falls under the ORF class, with uncertain function. The CDR3 runs to 19 residues. V shed 1 base and J 1 base; nucleotides not matched to a gene: 11. CDR3 sequence reads: CASSQYGARDRGRNTEAFF. In DNA form, the CDR3 reads TGCGCCAGCAGTCAATATGGGGCCAGGGACAGGGGGAGGAACACTGAAGCTTTCTTT.

This clone has just a few counts. V and J are TRBV28 and TRBJ1-2; TRBD1 agrees at 8 bases. Trimming at V came to 6 bases and at J to 14 bases, leaving 14 bases not matched to a gene. The CDR3 runs 13 residues. Germline V lookup: CDR1 MDHEN, CDR2 SYDVKM. For the CDR3, the DNA is TGTGCCAGCAGGTATCCTATTGACAGGGGCGGAACCTTC. Translating gives CASRYPIDRGGTF.

The chain is built from TRBV30 and TRBJ2-7; possible D gene TRBD1, 6 bases. The V gene's germline CDR1 is GTSNPN and CDR2 SVGIG (reference sequence). This CDR3 has 15 residues. Trimming shortened V by 3 bases and J by 2 bases, and 17 bases separated the two germline ends. The CDR3 region is CAWSIKTGRPYEQYF. DNA for the CDR3: TGTGCCTGGAGCATAAAAACAGGGCGGCCCTACGAGCAGTACTTC.

V usage is TRBV18 and J usage is TRBJ2-1; 8 bases are shared with TRBD2. CDR3 length equals 14 residues. CDR1 and CDR2 (germline): KGHSH, LQKENI. With 0 bases clipped from V and 8 bases from J, the junction kept 3 bases outside the gene matches. CDR3 residues: CASSPPSGRHEQFF. CDR3 DNA: TGTGCCAGCTCACCACCCAGCGGGAGACATGAGCAGTTCTTC.

This chain uses TRBV28 with TRBJ1-2; 7 bases line up with TRBD1. The CDR3 has 14 residues. From germline, CDR1 is MDHEN and CDR2 SYDVKM. J lost 4 bases, V lost 6 bases, and 8 bases had no gene match. The CDR3 bases are TGTGCCAGCAGGGACTCAACAGGGGCCTATGGCTACACCTTC. Translated, it gives CASRDSTGAYGYTF.

This sequence joins TRBV4-3 and TRBJ2-6, with a possible D match to TRBD1 (5 bases). With 0 bases removed from V and 0 bases from J, the gap between germline ends came to 6 bases. The CDR3 spans 16 residues. Germline lookup yields CDR1 LGHNA and CDR2 YSLEER. In DNA, the CDR3 is TGCGCCAGCAGCCAAGAGCAGGGCTCTGGGGCCAACGTCCTGACTTTC. Protein product: CASSQEQGSGANVLTF.

This rearrangement joins TRBV7-9 to TRBJ1-4; 7 bases agree with TRBD1. This CDR3 is built from 18 residues. The J segment lost 0 bases and the V segment lost 4 bases, leaving 11 bases of the junction unmatched. Germline V gene sequence: CDR1 SEHNR, CDR2 FQNEAQ (reference sequence). In DNA, the CDR3 is TGTGCCAGCAGCTCAGGACAGGCCTTCGTCCCAACTAATGAAAAACTGTTTTTT. As protein: CASSSGQAFVPTNEKLFF.

The genes are TRBV28 and TRBJ1-4, with TRBD1 matching 8 bases. In germline, CDR1 is MDHEN, CDR2 SYDVKM. This CDR3 contains 16 residues. Unmatched junction bases numbered 7, after V lost 2 bases and J lost 5 bases. The CDR3 region is CASSLDQGAQNEKLFF. DNA of the CDR3: TGTGCCAGCAGTTTAGATCAGGGGGCTCAAAATGAAAAACTGTTTTTT.

The CDR3 nucleotides are TGTGCCAGCACCTTGAGGGATGCCGTTAATTCACCCCTCCACTTT. This gives the protein CASTLRDAVNSPLHF. The gene calls are TRBV6-5 and TRBJ1-6; D is undetermined. The V end lost 7 bases, the J end lost 6 bases, and 16 bases lay between the germline ends. CDR1 and CDR2 from the germline V gene are MNHEY and SVGAGI. The CDR3 is made up of 15 amino acids.

The chain employs TRBV28 and TRBJ2-7; D is uncertain. This CDR3 is 13 amino acids long. Germline CDR1 is MDHEN and CDR2 is SYDVKM. The V gene lost 3 bases and the J gene lost 1 base, with 7 bases spanning the gap. CDR3: CASSFPGSYEQYF. For the CDR3, the DNA is TGTGCCAGCAGTTTCCCAGGATCCTACGAGCAGTACTTC.

The chain recombines TRBV7-3 with TRBJ2-3; TRBD2 matches at 15 bases. V was pared by 5 bases and J by 3 bases, with 9 bases of the junction left unmatched. CDR3 length equals 18 residues. Germline V gene sequence: CDR1 SGHTA, CDR2 FQGTGA. This CDR3 reads CASSHRTSGGAGTDTQYF. CDR3 DNA sequence: TGTGCCAGCAGCCATAGGACTAGCGGGGGGGCCGGTACAGATACGCAGTATTTT.